These T cell receptor beta chains were read from a single sample in a study of metastatic and nonmetastatic thyroid tumors. MiXCR was used by TCRdb to re-call the PCR reads. Among 4,000 to 5,500 clones listed, over 25% were seen once. The source material was adjacent normal tissue. These receptors all come from a female donor with papillary thyroid cancer or a benign thyroid nodule (not recorded which). Some clones in this sample may be carry-over from other donors' samples. Both conserved end residues are part of each CDR3. A D gene is named only where the DNA matches it firmly. Not all rows give a size; the values are once, few, many and, for expanded clones, a class.

d_gene: TRBD2; j_gene: TRBJ2-5; v_gene: TRBV18; abundance: many; len: 21; CDR3aa: CASSPPNFYRASGRFLETQYF; CDR3nt: TGTGCCAGCTCACCACCGAATTTCTACAGGGCTAGCGGGAGGTTCTTGGAGACCCAGTACTTC
d_gene: NA; j_gene: TRBJ2-6; v_gene: TRBV28; abundance: few; len: 15; CDR3aa: CASSSKYNGANVLTF; CDR3nt: TGTGCCAGCAGTTCGAAGTATAATGGGGCCAACGTCCTGACTTTC
d_gene: TRBD1; j_gene: TRBJ2-3; v_gene: TRBV2; abundance: NA; len: 19; CDR3aa: CASSDWRWYRRQGLDTQYF; CDR3nt: TGTGCCAGCAGTGATTGGCGTTGGTATCGGAGACAGGGTTTAGATACGCAGTATTTT
d_gene: TRBD1; j_gene: TRBJ1-2; v_gene: TRBV5-6; abundance: few; len: 14; CDR3aa: CASSLETGVTGYTF; CDR3nt: TGTGCCAGCAGCTTGGAGACAGGGGTAACTGGCTACACCTTC
d_gene: TRBD1; j_gene: TRBJ1-1; v_gene: TRBV20-1; abundance: NA; len: 15; CDR3aa: CSVLGQRTGYGEAFF; CDR3nt: TGCAGTGTCCTAGGCCAGAGGACAGGGTATGGTGAAGCTTTCTTT
d_gene: NA; j_gene: TRBJ2-1; v_gene: TRBV20-1; abundance: medium-sized; len: 14; CDR3aa: CSAKRDLANNEQFF; CDR3nt: TGCAGTGCTAAGAGGGACCTGGCGAACAATGAGCAGTTCTTC
d_gene: NA; j_gene: TRBJ1-2; v_gene: TRBV27; abundance: NA; len: 13; CDR3aa: CASSPLGIYGYTF; CDR3nt: TGTGCCAGCAGTCCACTCGGGATCTATGGCTACACCTTC
d_gene: NA; j_gene: TRBJ1-6; v_gene: TRBV15; abundance: medium-sized; len: 13; CDR3aa: CATSREGGAPLHF; CDR3nt: TGTGCCACCAGCAGGGAAGGGGGTGCACCCCTCCACTTT
d_gene: TRBD1; j_gene: TRBJ1-6; v_gene: TRBV28; abundance: NA; len: 15; CDR3aa: CASRGTEPTNSPLHF; CDR3nt: TGTGCCAGCAGGGGGACAGAACCAACCAATTCACCCCTCCACTTT